This T cell receptor beta chain comes out of a study of monozygotic twins with inflammatory bowel disease. TCRdb re-called the 5' RACE reads, yielding one record per CDR3 amino acid sequence without DNA. The table gives around 100,000 distinct CDR3 sequences; the top ten clones make up approximately 2% of it. The receptor was isolated from a human donor with ulcerative colitis or Crohn's disease, or a healthy co-twin of an affected twin (not recorded which). The sample taken for sequencing was blood.

The CDR3 sequence: CASWRSGTHQETQYF. The chain joins TRBV18 to TRBJ2-5; the TCRdb D gene call, TRBD1, has no DNA to confirm it. Germline lookup yields CDR1 KGHSH and CDR2 LQKENI. The CDR3 is made up of 15 amino acids.